Shown below are 2 T cell receptor beta chains from a single sample sequenced in a study of T-cell reconstitution after alpha-beta-depleted transplantation in children. Unique molecular identifiers were incorporated during preparation of the TCRbeta library. TCRdb fed the PCR reads into MiXCR, producing one record per CDR3 protein. The data contain about 580,000 distinct CDR3 sequences, 23% of them singletons. Sequenced here: PBMCs, mostly from graft donor cells, sampled 360 days after TCRalphabeta/CD19-depleted stem cell transplant. The receptors shown here come from a boy in the first two years of life who had a stem cell transplant for acute myeloid leukemia, so the T cells may come from the graft donor.

This sequence joins TRBV13 and TRBJ2-1, with 9 nucleotides matching TRBD1. With V trimmed by 4 bases and J by 6 bases, 10 bases remained unmatched. Germline-derived CDR1 and CDR2 are PRHDT and FYEKMQ (reference sequence). CDR3 size: 16 residues. Here the CDR3 reads CASSSPSGTGFNEQFF. DNA of the CDR3: TGTGCCAGCAGCTCTCCCTCCGGGACAGGGTTCAATGAGCAGTTCTTC.

This clonotype came up many times. This sequence joins TRBV7-9 and TRBJ1-2; 8 nucleotides align to TRBD1. CDR3 size: 14 residues. Trimming took 4 bases from V and 7 from J; bases not matched to a gene: 8. Looked up from germline, CDR1 is SEHNR and CDR2 is FQNEAQ (reference sequence). CDR3 sequence (DNA): TGTGCCAGCAGCTCTCCGGACAGGGCGGCTGGCTACACCTTC. As protein: CASSSPDRAAGYTF.